Listed here are 28 T cell receptor beta chains from one sample, sequenced in a study of T cell responses to AZD1222 COVID-19 vaccine. TCRdb keeps only in-frame clones here, not all; method: immunoSEQ multiplex PCR. The sample consists of some 150,000 clones, 70% to 90% of them appearing once. The sequencing here drew on peripheral blood, taken on day 0 of AZD1222 vaccination. These receptors were collected from an adult in good health.

This sequence joins TRBV2 and TRBJ2-4; unclear D gene. V was clipped by 11 bases and J by 0 bases, with 11 bases between them. This CDR3 is built from 13 residues. Germline V CDR1 and CDR2: SNHLY, FYNNEI. This CDR3 reads CAGEDLAKNIQYF. The CDR3 region has the DNA TGTGCCGGCGAAGATCTAGCCAAAAACATTCAGTACTTC.

The chain couples TRBV5-1 to TRBJ2-3; possibly TRBD1 for D (6 bases). CDR3 length: 14 amino acids. Trimming left V 6 bases short and J 2 bases short, with 13 bases between. CDR1 and CDR2 from the germline V gene are SGHRS and YFSETQ. The CDR3 sequence: CASTAGTTTDTQYF. The CDR3 DNA reads as TGCGCCAGCACGGCCGGGACAACCACAGATACGCAGTATTTT.

The gene calls are TRBV11-3 and TRBJ1-1; D uncertain. Trimming stripped 5 bases from V and 8 bases from J, with 9 bases between. Per the germline V gene, CDR1 is SGHNT and CDR2 is YENEEA. The CDR3 is made up of 11 amino acids. CDR3 DNA sequence: TGTGCCAGCAGCCCTTTAAACGAAGCTTTCTTT. Protein: CASSPLNEAFF.

The chain uses TRBV14 and TRBJ2-6; the D call may be TRBD1 or TRBD2 (5 bases each). The length of the CDR3 is 20 residues. Germline CDR1 and CDR2: SGHDN and FVKESK. V was trimmed by 3 bases and J by 1 base, leaving 22 bases between them. DNA of the CDR3: TGTGCCAGCAGCCACCCGGGAAGGGGCGCAGTTCTGTCTGGGGCCAACGTCCTGACTTTC. Encoded protein: CASSHPGRGAVLSGANVLTF.

The chain uses TRBV7-9 and TRBJ1-4; 9 positions agree with TRBD1. Germline loops: CDR1 SEHNR, CDR2 FQNEAQ (reference sequence). Trimming cost V 4 bases and J 7 bases; bases outside gene matches: 4. CDR3 length: 14 residues. CDR3: CASSSKTGGEKLFF. The CDR3 DNA sequence: TGTGCCAGCAGCTCAAAGACAGGGGGTGAAAAACTGTTTTTT. The full variable domain, rest sourced from reference TRBV7-9 and TRBJ1-4, is DTGVSQNPRHKITKRGQNVTFRCDPISEHNRLYWYRQTLGQGPEFLTYFQNEAQLEKSRLLSDRFSAERPKGSFSTLEIQRTEQGDSAMYLCASSSKTGGEKLFFGSGTQLSVL.

V is TRBV7-9 and J is TRBJ2-1; D is ambiguous. Germline CDR1 is SEHNR and CDR2 is FQNEAQ (reference sequence). The V gene lost 6 bases and the J gene lost 6 bases, with 18 bases spanning the gap. The CDR3 consists of 15 residues. CDR3 nucleotides: TGTGCCAGCAGTCCACCGGGCTCCGATTTCAATGAGCAGTTCTTC. Translating gives CASSPPGSDFNEQFF. The full variable domain, completed using reference TRBV7-9 and TRBJ2-1, is DTGVSQNPRHKITKRGQNVTFRCDPISEHNRLYWYRQTLGQGPEFLTYFQNEAQLEKSRLLSDRFSAERPKGSFSTLEIQRTEQGDSAMYLCASSPPGSDFNEQFFGPGTRLTVL.

The CDR3 DNA follows: TGTGCCAGCACTAACACAGGGGGGACAGATACGCAGTATTTT. Translated, it gives CASTNTGGTDTQYF. The chain carries TRBV6-5 and TRBJ2-3; 8 nucleotides line up with TRBD1. Germline V gives CDR1 MNHEY, CDR2 SVGAGI. The trim removed 7 bases at V and 3 bases at J, leaving 6 bases unmatched. The CDR3 sequence is 14 residues long.

The chain combines TRBV7-9 with TRBJ2-1; possibly TRBD2 for D (6 bases). V was trimmed by 6 bases and J by 7 bases, leaving 22 bases between them. Germline V gene lookup returns CDR1 SEHNR and CDR2 FQNEAQ (reference sequence). The CDR3 sequence is 16 residues long. The CDR3 sequence is CASRSGGGPLGNEQFF. In nucleotides, the CDR3 is TGTGCCAGCAGGTCCGGGGGAGGCCCTCTAGGGAATGAGCAGTTCTTC.

The gene calls are TRBV7-2 and TRBJ2-7; D is ambiguous. CDR3 size: 13 residues. Trimming cost V 1 base and J 1 base, with 5 bases left between them. Germline V gene lookup returns CDR1 SGHTA and CDR2 FQGNSA. In DNA form, the CDR3 reads TGTGCCAGCAGCTTAGTAGAATCCTACGAGCAGTACTTC. This translates into CASSLVESYEQYF.

This clone was counted a single time. This sequence joins TRBV4-2 and TRBJ2-6; D gene uncertain. The CDR3 has 16 amino acids. V lost 0 bases, J lost 1 base, and 7 bases lay in between. The germline V gene has CDR1 LGHNA and CDR2 YNFKEQ. CDR3 bases: TGTGCCAGCAGCCAAGATCTTAGTTCTGGGGCCAACGTCCTGACTTTC. This encodes CASSQDLSSGANVLTF.

In regard to this clone: Other nucleotide sequences in the sample specify the same CDR3. The V gene is TRBV27, the J gene TRBJ1-1, with D perhaps matching TRBD1 (5 bases). This CDR3 region has 13 residues. Looked up from germline, CDR1 is MNHEY and CDR2 is SMNVEV (reference sequence). Trimming took off 3 bases at V and 4 bases at J, with 9 bases between the two ends. In DNA, the CDR3 is TGTGCCAGCAGTTTTCGGGGGGGCACTGAAGCTTTCTTT. Protein product: CASSFRGGTEAFF.

V and J are TRBV12-3 or TRBV12-4 and TRBJ2-2; unclear D gene. V was clipped by 11 bases and J by 4 bases, with 8 bases between them. The CDR3 contains 11 residues. The CDR3 is CACTSTGELFF. The CDR3 DNA follows: TGTGCCTGCACCAGCACCGGGGAGCTGTTTTTT.

The chain carries TRBV5-1 and TRBJ2-1; TRBD1 matches 8 bases. CDR3 length: 16 amino acids. CDR1 is SGHRS and CDR2 is YFSETQ in the germline V gene. Germline trimming cut 1 base from V and 5 bases from J; bases unmatched to any gene: 8. The CDR3 DNA reads TGCGCCAGCAGCTTGCCAGGGGGCCCGATGCACAATGAGCAGTTCTTC. Translated, it gives CASSLPGGPMHNEQFF.

V gene TRBV9 combines with J gene TRBJ2-3; a possible D gene is TRBD2 (6 bases). Germline CDR1 reads SGDLS; CDR2 reads YYNGEE. This CDR3 contains 15 residues. V was cut by 4 bases and J by 2 bases, with 14 bases left in between. CDR3 protein: CASSQRQRATDTQYF. As DNA, the CDR3 is TGTGCCAGCAGCCAAAGACAGCGGGCCACAGATACGCAGTATTTT.

Here the CDR3 reads CAISESGNLGPQHF. The CDR3 DNA reads as TGTGCCATCAGTGAGTCGGGTAACTTGGGGCCCCAGCATTTT. The genes are TRBV10-3 and TRBJ1-5; no reliable D call. This CDR3 has 14 residues. Germline lookup yields CDR1 ENHRY and CDR2 SYGVKD. V gave up 0 bases and J gave up 9 bases, with 12 bases separating them.

The chain has TRBV25-1 and TRBJ2-3; TRBD2 agrees at 10 bases. The ends lost 6 bases at V and 0 bases at J; junction bases unmatched: 3. The CDR3 extends over 15 amino acids. Germline V gene sequence: CDR1 MGHDK, CDR2 SYGVNS. CDR3 nucleotide sequence: TGTGCCAGCAGGTTGACTAGCGGGAGCACAGATACGCAGTATTTT. Its translation is CASRLTSGSTDTQYF.

CDR3 bases: TGTGCCAGCAGCTTGGGAGGTATTAATCAGCCCCAGCATTTT. Its protein is CASSLGGINQPQHF. V usage is TRBV5-5 and J usage is TRBJ1-5; D is undetermined. The CDR3 is 14 amino acids. Germline V lookup: CDR1 SGHKS, CDR2 YYEKEE (reference sequence). Trimming cost V 0 bases and J 4 bases, with 8 bases left between them. The full variable domain, with the rest looked up from reference TRBV5-5 and TRBJ1-5, is DAGVTQSPTHLIKTRGQQVTLRCSPISGHKSVSWYQQVLGQGPQFIFQYYEKEERGRGNFPDRFSARQFPNYSSELNVNALLLGDSALYLCASSLGGINQPQHFGDGTRLSIL.

This chain joins TRBV18 and TRBJ2-3; D remains unclear. This CDR3 contains 12 residues. The germline V gene has CDR1 KGHSH and CDR2 LQKENI. V shed 4 bases and J shed 6 bases, with 8 bases lying between them. The CDR3 loop reads CASSRAADTQYF. CDR3 nucleotide sequence: TGTGCCAGCTCACGAGCAGCGGATACGCAGTATTTT.

This clone occurred once. The V and J genes are TRBV4-3 and TRBJ2-1; 9 positions agree with TRBD2. V trimming: 1 base; J trimming: 10 bases; junction bases outside the gene matches: 11. There are 16 residues in the CDR3. Looked up from germline, CDR1 is LGHNA and CDR2 is YSLEER. CDR3 amino acids: CASSQAPSGISGEQFF. In nucleotides, the CDR3 is TGCGCCAGCAGCCAAGCCCCTAGCGGGATCTCTGGCGAGCAGTTCTTC.

The rearrangement uses TRBV13 and TRBJ2-7; D might be TRBD1 (6 bases). The CDR3 is made up of 14 amino acids. V was cut by 3 bases and J by 6 bases, with 15 bases left in between. Germline CDR1 and CDR2: PRHDT and FYEKMQ (reference sequence). For the CDR3, the DNA is TGTGCCAGCAGCTTCGGGGCAGGGGCAGGCGAGCAGTACTTC. This translates into CASSFGAGAGEQYF.

V gene TRBV6-2 or TRBV6-3 combines with J gene TRBJ1-5, with D unresolved. V was pared by 0 bases and J by 7 bases, with 10 bases between. CDR1 and CDR2 from the germline V gene are MNHEY and SVGEGT. This CDR3 has 14 amino acids. The CDR3 region has the DNA TGTGCCAGCAGTTACTCTGTGATGGACCAGCCCCAGCATTTT. This codes for CASSYSVMDQPQHF.

V and J are TRBV6-2 or TRBV6-3 and TRBJ2-2; D possibly corresponds to TRBD2 (6 bases). Germline values: CDR1 MNHEY, CDR2 SVGEGT. The CDR3 has 15 residues. V lost 2 bases to trimming and J lost 1 base, with 8 bases between them. The CDR3 coding sequence is TGTGCCAGCAGTTACGGCGGGGTGAACACCGGGGAGCTGTTTTTT. Translated: CASSYGGVNTGELFF.

This sequence joins TRBV10-3 and TRBJ1-2; TRBD1 might be the D (5 bases). CDR1 and CDR2 from the germline V gene are ENHRY and SYGVKD. This CDR3 region has 13 residues. The V and J ends lost 7 bases and 0 bases respectively, with 9 bases between them. CDR3 amino acids: CAITQAANYGYTF. The DNA for the CDR3 is TGTGCCATCACACAGGCAGCTAACTATGGCTACACCTTC.

The chain joins TRBV27 to TRBJ1-5; TRBD1 aligns across 7 bases. The CDR3 contains 13 residues. Germline-derived CDR1 and CDR2 are MNHEY and SMNVEV (reference sequence). V was clipped by 3 bases and J by 9 bases; unmatched bases: 5. The CDR3 protein is CASSFSDRRPQHF. CDR3 sequence (DNA): TGTGCCAGCAGTTTCTCGGACAGGCGGCCCCAGCATTTT.

This chain connects TRBV6-5 to TRBJ2-1; D might be TRBD2 (6 bases). There are 13 residues in the CDR3. CDR1 is MNHEY, CDR2 SVGAGI, per germline. V lost 6 bases and J 9 bases, leaving 15 bases between the germline ends. CDR3 sequence reads: CASRITAGGEQFF. CDR3 DNA sequence: TGTGCCAGCAGAATTACGGCCGGGGGTGAGCAGTTCTTC.

The count of this clone is one. The V call is TRBV27, the J call TRBJ2-7; D uncertain. Per germline, CDR1 MNHEY and CDR2 SMNVEV (reference sequence). V was trimmed by 5 bases and J by 4 bases, leaving 18 bases between them. The CDR3 has 15 amino acids. This CDR3 is CASSSSPLGQYEQYF. CDR3 DNA sequence: TGTGCCAGCAGTAGCTCCCCATTGGGCCAGTACGAGCAGTACTTC.

J is TRBJ1-2 and V is TRBV5-4; the D is unclear. Trimming stripped 4 bases from V and 4 bases from J, with 11 bases between. The CDR3 has 13 residues. Germline CDR1 is SGHNT and CDR2 is YYREEE (reference sequence). The CDR3 reads CASSPVGAYGYTF. The CDR3 bases are TGTGCCAGCAGCCCAGTTGGAGCCTATGGCTACACCTTC.

The chain is built from TRBV24-1 and TRBJ1-5; 11 nucleotides agree with TRBD1. The CDR3 sequence is 15 residues long. Germline assignment: CDR1 KGHDR and CDR2 SFDVKD. V lost 5 bases to trimming and J lost 6 bases; unmatched junction nucleotides: 5. CDR3 sequence reads: CATSAPGQGVQPQHF. The CDR3 DNA follows: TGTGCCACCAGTGCCCCGGGACAGGGGGTTCAGCCCCAGCATTTT.